This TCR beta chain comes out of a study of blood T cell repertoires in COVID-19. Study-wide context: The cDNA or gDNA used as material had been derived from T cells, B-cell-depleted T cells, or PBMCs.

Recovered participants had two consecutive negative NP/OP PCR tests, healthcare professional clearance, or symptom resolution. The CDR3 consists of 13 residues. Germline-derived CDR1 and CDR2 are LNHNV and YYDKDF (reference sequence). V shed 5 bases, J shed 7 bases, and the junction held 7 bases outside the gene matches. In the original analysis: Reference gene primers were amplified, and this amplification served to estimate nucleated cell counts. Clones were read by immunoSEQ multiplex PCR, and TCRdb kept only the in-frame ones, dropping some. That table furnishes V, J and clone size, whereas the DNA furnished D and trimming. The sample holds roughly 130,000 clones, 86% seen once.

Sequenced material: PBMCs or T cells enriched from blood (not recorded which). The receptor was isolated from a woman aged 50 to 60 who had recovered from COVID-19. The V gene is TRBV15, the J gene TRBJ1-2, with TRBD1 matching over 7 bases. CDR3 sequence reads: CATSGRQGAGYTF. For the CDR3, the DNA is TGTGCCACCAGCGGCCGACAGGGAGCTGGCTACACCTTC.